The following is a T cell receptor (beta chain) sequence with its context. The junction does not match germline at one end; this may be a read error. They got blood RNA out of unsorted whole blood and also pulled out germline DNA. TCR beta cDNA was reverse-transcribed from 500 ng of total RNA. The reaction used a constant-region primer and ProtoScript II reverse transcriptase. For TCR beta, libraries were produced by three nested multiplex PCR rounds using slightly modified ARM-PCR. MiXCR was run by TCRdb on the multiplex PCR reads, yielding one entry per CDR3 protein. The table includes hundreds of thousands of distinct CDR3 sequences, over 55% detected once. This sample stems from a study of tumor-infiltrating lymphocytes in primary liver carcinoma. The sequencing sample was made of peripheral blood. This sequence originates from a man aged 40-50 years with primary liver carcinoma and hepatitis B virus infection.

The CDR3 region is CAGSEAGVGRVLTF. CDR3 in DNA: TGTGCCGGCAGTGAAGCGGGCGTCGGACGCGTCCTGACTTTC. The chain links TRBV6-1 to TRBJ2-6, with D perhaps matching TRBD2 (6 bases). Germline V gives CDR1 MNHNS, CDR2 SASEGT. The CDR3 length is 14 residues.